The next 30 T cell receptor beta chains were all read from a single sample in a study of OX40 agonist ivuxolimab in advanced cancers. This table comes from immunoSEQ multiplex PCR, and its TCRdb copy is limited to in-frame clones, with some not included. The sample records around 30,000 clones, around 90% being singletons. Sequenced material: CD4+ or CD8+ T cells sorted from blood, taken in a trial of the OX40 agonist ivuxolimab. Every receptor here comes from an adult with an advanced solid tumor such as melanoma, head and neck, liver or kidney cancer.

DNA for the CDR3: TGTGCCAGTAGTATATATGGGACCACAGGGAACTACACCTTC. Encoded protein: CASSIYGTTGNYTF. The rearrangement uses TRBV19 and TRBJ1-2; TRBD1 might be the D (6 bases). The germline gives CDR1 LNHDA, CDR2 SQIVND (reference sequence). The V and J ends lost 2 bases and 10 bases respectively, with 17 bases between them. This CDR3 has 14 amino acids.

This rearrangement joins TRBV10-3 to TRBJ1-3; D is ambiguous. V was pared by 8 bases and J by 7 bases, with 12 bases between. CDR1 is ENHRY, CDR2 SYGVKD, per germline. CDR3 length: 12 amino acids. The CDR3 loop reads CAILDTRNTIYF. CDR3 DNA: TGTGCCATCCTTGATACACGGAACACCATATATTTT.

The chain carries TRBV27 and TRBJ2-1; the D gene is possibly TRBD2 (7 bases). This CDR3 contains 15 residues. CDR1 is MNHEY, CDR2 SMNVEV, per germline (reference sequence). The ends were cut back, 6 bases at V and 7 bases at J, with 19 bases in the middle. The CDR3 sequence: CASSLEGGPKNEQFF. The CDR3 coding sequence is TGTGCCAGCAGCTTGGAGGGGGGGCCCAAGAATGAGCAGTTCTTC.

V usage is TRBV6-5 and J usage is TRBJ1-1; D is perhaps TRBD1 (5 bases). V was cut by 3 bases and J by 4 bases, with 12 bases left in between. Germline V gene sequence: CDR1 MNHEY, CDR2 SVGAGI. CDR3 size: 14 residues. DNA of the CDR3: TGTGCCAGCAGTTATGGTGTCGGGGGCACTGAAGCTTTCTTT. Translating gives CASSYGVGGTEAFF.

This chain joins TRBV4-1 and TRBJ2-7; TRBD2 matches 7 bases. Per germline, CDR1 MGHRA and CDR2 YSYEKL. There are 16 residues in the CDR3. The trim removed 0 bases at V and 2 bases at J, leaving 7 bases unmatched. This CDR3 reads CASSQDSTSSPYEQYF. As DNA, the CDR3 is TGCGCCAGCAGCCAAGATTCGACTAGCTCTCCCTACGAGCAGTACTTC.

The chain uses TRBV6-1 and TRBJ2-3, with a tentative D call TRBD1 (6 bases). Between the trimmed V and J ends, which lost 4 bases and 2 bases, there was a span of 10 bases. The CDR3 extends over 14 amino acids. Germline-derived CDR1 and CDR2 are MNHNS and SASEGT. The CDR3 region is CASSGLGATDTQYF. CDR3 sequence (DNA): TGTGCCAGCAGTGGGTTGGGGGCCACAGATACGCAGTATTTT.

This chain's CDR3 is CASSLWDSYSYEQYF. In DNA, the CDR3 is TGCGCCAGCAGCTTGTGGGACTCCTACTCCTACGAGCAGTACTTC. The V gene is TRBV5-1, the J gene TRBJ2-7, with a weak D call TRBD2 (6 bases). This CDR3 region has 15 residues. V lost 1 base, J lost 0 bases, and 11 bases lay in between. Germline V gene lookup returns CDR1 SGHRS and CDR2 YFSETQ.

This clone showed up just a few times. The rearrangement links TRBV9 to TRBJ2-5; a possible D gene is TRBD2 (6 bases). The CDR3 has 15 residues. CDR1 and CDR2 from the germline V gene are SGDLS and YYNGEE. Trimming shortened V by 2 bases and J by 4 bases, and 15 bases separated the two germline ends. For the CDR3, the DNA is TGTGCCAGCAGCGTTTGGGGCGGGGTAGGAGAGACCCAGTACTTC. Its protein product is CASSVWGGVGETQYF.

The chain recombines TRBV19 with TRBJ2-1, with D maybe TRBD1 (5 bases). The CDR3 totals 14 residues. CDR1 and CDR2 from the germline V gene are LNHDA and SQIVND (reference sequence). The V end lost 7 bases, the J end lost 7 bases, and 17 bases lay between the germline ends. The chain's CDR3 is CASTPRQFENEQFF. CDR3 sequence (DNA): TGTGCCAGTACCCCAAGACAGTTTGAAAATGAGCAGTTCTTC.

The chain has TRBV19 and TRBJ2-1, with 10 bases identical to TRBD2. The CDR3 extends over 18 amino acids. Germline CDR1 reads LNHDA; CDR2 reads SQIVND (reference sequence). V gave up 3 bases and J gave up 0 bases; unmatched junction bases: 8. The CDR3 bases are TGTGCCAGTAGTATGGACTATTGGACTAGCGGCTCCTACAATGAGCAGTTCTTC. It codes for CASSMDYWTSGSYNEQFF.

V and J are TRBV27 and TRBJ2-7; 13 bases fit TRBD2. The CDR3 runs to 16 residues. The ends lost 3 bases at V and 3 bases at J; junction bases unmatched: 5. Germline loops: CDR1 MNHEY, CDR2 SMNVEV (reference sequence). The CDR3, as DNA: TGTGCCAGCAGTTTTAGGGGGACTAGCGGGAACTACGAGCAGTACTTC. It is translated as CASSFRGTSGNYEQYF.

The chain joins TRBV5-4 to TRBJ2-7, with 7 bases matching TRBD2. CDR1 is SGHNT and CDR2 is YYREEE in the germline V gene (reference sequence). With V trimmed by 5 bases and J by 0 bases, 5 bases remained unmatched. The CDR3 consists of 14 residues. CDR3 residues: CASRMGDYSYEQYF. The CDR3 nucleotides read TGTGCCAGCAGGATGGGGGACTACTCCTACGAGCAGTACTTC.

The rearrangement uses TRBV9 and TRBJ2-7, with unresolved D. Germline loops: CDR1 SGDLS, CDR2 YYNGEE. The CDR3 has 12 residues. V was pared by 3 bases and J by 2 bases, with 6 bases between. The chain's CDR3 is CASSGLTYEQYF. The CDR3 DNA follows: TGTGCCAGCAGCGGACTTACCTACGAGCAGTACTTC.

V is TRBV11-2 and J is TRBJ2-3; no clear D. The CDR3 extends over 13 amino acids. Deletions cut 8 bases from V and 0 bases from J, with 9 bases between. Germline V gene data show CDR1 as SGHAT and CDR2 as FQNNGV. The CDR3 loop reads CASRLPSTDTQYF. Written as DNA, the CDR3 is TGTGCCAGCCGTCTTCCTAGCACAGATACGCAGTATTTT.

The V call is TRBV5-1, the J call TRBJ1-1, with D possibly matching TRBD1 (5 bases). Germline CDR1 is SGHRS and CDR2 is YFSETQ. Trimming took 0 bases from V and 2 from J, leaving 11 bases between them. CDR3 size: 15 residues. The CDR3 DNA reads as TGCGCCAGCAGCTTGGCCCAGGGAACAAACACTGAAGCTTTCTTT. Protein: CASSLAQGTNTEAFF.

This clone occurred once. V gene TRBV27 combines with J gene TRBJ2-5; D is unclear. TRBJ2-7 matches the DNA end more closely, so the J call is doubtful. From germline, CDR1 is MNHEY and CDR2 SMNVEV (reference sequence). The CDR3 has 13 amino acids. The DNA of the CDR3 is TGTGCCAGCAGTTTATCCAACTCCTACGAGCAGTACTTC. Translated: CASSLSNSYEQYF.

The chain carries TRBV2 and TRBJ2-5; TRBD1 might be the D (6 bases). The V gene lost 0 bases and the J gene lost 5 bases, with 7 bases spanning the gap. Per the germline V gene, CDR1 is SNHLY and CDR2 is FYNNEI. The CDR3 contains 13 residues. CDR3 sequence (DNA): TGTGCCAGCAGTGAAGCCGGACAGGAGACCCAGTACTTC. Its translation is CASSEAGQETQYF.

V is TRBV7-9 and J is TRBJ1-3, with D hard to call. The CDR3 runs to 15 residues. V lost 1 base and J 8 bases, leaving 15 bases between the germline ends. Per the germline V gene, CDR1 is SEHNR and CDR2 is FQNEAQ (reference sequence). The CDR3 nucleotides are TGTGCCAGCAGCTTAGTGACGGGTGCCGGGGACACCATATATTTT. Residues: CASSLVTGAGDTIYF.

This clone has a single count. CDR3 loop: CASSVLNLGISMSYNEQFF. The CDR3, as DNA: TGTGCCAGTAGTGTACTAAACCTAGGAATCTCCATGAGTTACAATGAGCAGTTCTTC. The chain carries TRBV19 and TRBJ2-1; D gene unclear. The V end was cut by 5 bases, the J end by 4 bases, with 27 bases between. Germline V lookup: CDR1 LNHDA, CDR2 SQIVND (reference sequence). CDR3 length: 19 residues. The entire variable domain, with the rest obtained from reference TRBV19 and TRBJ2-1, is as follows: DGGITQSPKYLFRKEGQNVTLSCEQNLNHDAMYWYRQDPGQGLRLIYYSQIVNDFQKGDIAEGYSVSREKKESFPLTVTSAQKNPTAFYLCASSVLNLGISMSYNEQFFGPGTRLTVL.

V usage is TRBV27 and J usage is TRBJ2-7; D is unclear. The CDR3 spans 14 residues. Germline V CDR1 and CDR2: MNHEY, SMNVEV (reference sequence). V lost 5 bases to trimming and J lost 5 bases, with 16 bases between them. The CDR3 nucleotides are TGTGCCAGCAGTGCCCGGGTTTTTAACCACGAGCAGTACTTC. This sequence encodes CASSARVFNHEQYF.

The CDR3 region is CASSSLWDRDYNEQFF. For the CDR3, the DNA is TGTGCCAGTAGCTCTCTCTGGGACAGGGATTACAATGAGCAGTTCTTC. J is TRBJ2-1 and V is TRBV19, with 9 bases fitting TRBD1. Per germline, CDR1 LNHDA and CDR2 SQIVND (reference sequence). The CDR3 consists of 16 residues. Unmatched junction bases numbered 10, after V lost 6 bases and J lost 4 bases.

V gene TRBV28 combines with J gene TRBJ2-7; D remains unclear. The CDR3 is made up of 11 amino acids. From germline, CDR1 is MDHEN and CDR2 SYDVKM. Trimming removed 6 bases from V and 2 bases from J, with 5 bases in between. The CDR3 DNA sequence: TGTGCCAGCAGCACAGCCTACGAGCAGTACTTC. Translating gives CASSTAYEQYF.

The chain joins TRBV6-5 to TRBJ2-7; tentative D call: TRBD2 (6 bases). V lost 6 bases to trimming and J lost 2 bases, with 14 bases between them. There are 14 residues in the CDR3. CDR1 and CDR2 (germline): MNHEY, SVGAGI. CDR3 coding DNA: TGTGCCAGCAGAGCCGGGACTCTTGCCTACGAGCAGTACTTC. Its protein product is CASRAGTLAYEQYF.

The gene calls are TRBV28 and TRBJ2-1; D unclear. The CDR3 contains 14 residues. Germline assignment: CDR1 MDHEN and CDR2 SYDVKM. V was shortened by 6 bases and J by 5 bases, with 14 bases between the two germline ends. The CDR3 sequence is CASSPGLAHNEQFF. The CDR3 nucleotides read TGTGCCAGCAGCCCGGGCTTAGCACACAATGAGCAGTTCTTC.

The chain combines TRBV7-9 with TRBJ2-1, with unresolved D. The V end was cut by 3 bases, the J end by 3 bases, with 9 bases between. CDR3 length: 14 residues. Per the germline V gene, CDR1 is SEHNR and CDR2 is FQNEAQ (reference sequence). The CDR3 bases are TGTGCCAGCAGCTTCGGAACGGGCTACAATGAGCAGTTCTTC. Its translation is CASSFGTGYNEQFF.

In regard to this clone: One junction end disagrees with the germline gene, perhaps due to a read error. In the same sample, other DNA sequences code for this CDR3. The chain combines TRBV29-1 with TRBJ1-2; the D is unclear. The germline CDR1 and CDR2 sequences are SQVTM and ANQGSEA. This CDR3 comprises 12 residues. The DNA for the CDR3 is TGCAGCGTTGAAGGGAACACGTATGGTTACACCTTC. Encoded protein: CSVEGNTYGYTF.

CDR3 nucleotides: TGTGCCAGCAGCTTGGGAAGCTCCTACGAGCAGTACTTC. It is translated as CASSLGSSYEQYF. J is TRBJ2-7 and V is TRBV13; no clear D. The germline V and J ends were trimmed by 3 bases and 0 bases, with 6 bases remaining between them. The CDR3 extends over 13 amino acids. The germline V gene encodes CDR1 PRHDT and CDR2 FYEKMQ (reference sequence). The full variable domain, rest sourced from reference TRBV13 and TRBJ2-7, is AAGVIQSPRHLIKEKRETATLKCYPIPRHDTVYWYQQGPGQDPQFLISFYEKMQSDKGSIPDRFSAQQFSDYHSELNMSSLELGDSALYFCASSLGSSYEQYFGPGTRLTVT.

This sequence joins TRBV11-3 and TRBJ2-1, with TRBD2 identical over 10 bases. Germline V gene sequence: CDR1 SGHNT, CDR2 YENEEA. This CDR3 is 15 amino acids long. The J segment lost 2 bases and the V segment lost 4 bases, leaving 2 bases of the junction unmatched. CDR3 amino acids: CASSWTSGTYNEQFF. Written as DNA, the CDR3 is TGTGCCAGCAGCTGGACTAGCGGAACCTACAATGAGCAGTTCTTC.

V gene TRBV28 combines with J gene TRBJ1-1, with 10 bases matching TRBD1. From germline, CDR1 is MDHEN and CDR2 SYDVKM. CDR3 length equals 13 residues. With V trimmed by 9 bases and J by 4 bases, 5 bases remained unmatched. The DNA for the CDR3 is TGTGCCAGTGACAGGGGGCCGGGCACTGAAGCTTTCTTT. As protein: CASDRGPGTEAFF.

This chain uses TRBV11-2 with TRBJ1-1; tentative D call: TRBD1 (5 bases). Germline V CDR1 and CDR2: SGHAT, FQNNGV. The CDR3 is 14 amino acids. Trimming pared 0 bases from V and 4 bases from J, leaving 9 bases between. The CDR3 loop reads CASSLESGPTEAFF. The CDR3 region has the DNA TGTGCCAGCAGCTTAGAGTCAGGGCCCACTGAAGCTTTCTTT.